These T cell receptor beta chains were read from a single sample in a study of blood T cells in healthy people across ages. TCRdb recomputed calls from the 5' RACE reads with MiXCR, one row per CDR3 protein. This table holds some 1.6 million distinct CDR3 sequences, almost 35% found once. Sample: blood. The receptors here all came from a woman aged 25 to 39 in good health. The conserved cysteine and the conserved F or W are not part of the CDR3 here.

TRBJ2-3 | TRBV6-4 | ASSETFKDTQY
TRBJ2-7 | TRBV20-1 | SALGAGVSYEQY
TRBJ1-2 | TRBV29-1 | SVEDQGAQGGYT
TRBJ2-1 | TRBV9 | ASSSTGTPDNEQF
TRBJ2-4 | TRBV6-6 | ASGDSGLNIQY
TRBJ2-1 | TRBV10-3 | AISEDSTSGRNEQF
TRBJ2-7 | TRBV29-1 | SVLGDRNPYEQY
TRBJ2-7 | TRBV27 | ASSLRTSGGNEQY
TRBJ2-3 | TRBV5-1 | ASSLDPGADTQY
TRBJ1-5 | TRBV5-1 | ASSPPRGSSNQPQH
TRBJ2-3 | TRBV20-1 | SARGSLARDTQY
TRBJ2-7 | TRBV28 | ASSLLFGTSVEQY
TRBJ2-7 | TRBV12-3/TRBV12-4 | ASSVRRGSGEQY
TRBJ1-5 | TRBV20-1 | SAYANGNQPQH
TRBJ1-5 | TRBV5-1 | ASSSGTGGRQPQH
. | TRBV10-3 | AISDQAGGPSEQY
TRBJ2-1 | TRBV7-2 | ASSLDTGVDEQF
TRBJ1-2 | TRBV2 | ASSEAGRPDGYT
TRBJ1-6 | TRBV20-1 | SASVKEDSPLH
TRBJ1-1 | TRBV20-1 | TTNTEAF